Each of the 19 T cell receptor beta chains below was sequenced from the same sample in a study of human T cells and chemical hapten exposure. TCRdb used MiXCR to reprocess the RACE reads, holding one entry per CDR3 protein. Counted here are 95,000 or so distinct CDR3 sequences, 10% to 13% occurring once; the ten biggest clones make up 2% to 2.5%. The time point was: patch test 1, 2 weeks after DPC sensitization. Specified treatment: therapeutic diphenylcyclopropenone sensitization with weekly scalp DPC. The sample here was whole blood, taken in connection with sensitization to the hapten diphenylcyclopropenone (DPC). These receptors all come from a man aged 40-50 years with alopecia areata. Some clones in this sample may be carry-over from other donors' samples.

CDR3 nucleotide sequence: TGCAGTGCTAGACCCCTAGCGGGACCCACTCAGTATTTT. Protein product: CSARPLAGPTQYF. The rearrangement joins TRBV20-1 to TRBJ2-3; 9 positions match TRBD2. Trimming took 2 bases from V and 12 from J; bases not matched to a gene: 9. The CDR3 has 13 residues. Germline V gene lookup returns CDR1 DFQATT and CDR2 SNEGSKA (reference sequence).

This clonotype was picked up many times. This chain connects TRBV6-6 to TRBJ1-5; the D is unclear. The CDR3 length is 14 residues. Deletions cut 4 bases from V and 2 bases from J, with 9 bases between. Germline lookup yields CDR1 MNHNY and CDR2 SVGAGI (reference sequence). CDR3 in amino acids: CASSSVRGNQPQHF. The CDR3 DNA reads TGTGCCAGCAGTTCAGTCCGGGGCAATCAGCCCCAGCATTTT.

This clonotype has a count of ten or more. The J gene is TRBJ1-5, the V gene TRBV21-1; whether TRBD1, the table's D call, matches the DNA was not checked. TRBV21-1 is listed as a pseudogene. The CDR3 spans 14 residues. DNA of the CDR3: TGTGCCAGCAGCGAGGGGAAAGGGGAACAGCCCCAGCATTTT. Translating it yields CASSEGKGEQPQHF.

Only a few counts were recorded for this clonotype. The chain joins TRBV5-6 to TRBJ1-6, with D possibly being TRBD1 (5 bases). Germline V lookup: CDR1 SGHDT, CDR2 YYEEEE. CDR3 length equals 17 residues. Trimming stripped 1 base from V and 10 bases from J, with 21 bases between. CDR3 DNA sequence: TGTGCCAGCAGCTTGTCACCCTCGGGGGGAAAGGACTCACCCCTCCACTTT. This sequence encodes CASSLSPSGGKDSPLHF.

This clonotype came up a few times. The genes are TRBV6-2 or TRBV6-3 and TRBJ2-2; TRBD1 matches at 11 bases. The germline V gene encodes CDR1 MNHEY and CDR2 SVGEGT. This CDR3 contains 16 residues. The trim removed 6 bases at V and 6 bases at J, leaving 9 bases unmatched. CDR3 sequence reads: CASRLVGQGAAGELFF. In DNA, the CDR3 is TGTGCCAGCAGACTAGTAGGACAGGGGGCTGCCGGGGAGCTGTTTTTT.

The table lists this clonotype with a few counts. CDR3 sequence (DNA): TGCAGTGCTAGAGTCGAGACAGGGGCAAATGAGCAGTTCTTC. Translating it yields CSARVETGANEQFF. The chain has TRBV20-1 and TRBJ2-1, with 8 bases identical to TRBD1. The V gene's germline CDR1 is DFQATT and CDR2 SNEGSKA (reference sequence). V trimming: 1 base; J trimming: 7 bases; junction bases outside the gene matches: 6. The CDR3 totals 14 residues.

The V and J genes are TRBV20-1 and TRBJ2-7; TRBD2 is a possible D gene (5 bases). Trimming pared 7 bases from V and 2 bases from J, leaving 15 bases between. CDR3 size: 13 residues. Germline V gene data show CDR1 as DFQATT and CDR2 as SNEGSKA (reference sequence). The CDR3 protein is CSGTDILAYEQYF. The CDR3 coding sequence is TGCAGTGGGACCGACATACTAGCCTACGAGCAGTACTTC.

This clonotype was seen a handful of times. This chain joins TRBV28 and TRBJ1-5; 11 positions match TRBD1. The CDR3 has 13 residues. The V gene's germline CDR1 is MDHEN and CDR2 SYDVKM. The V and J ends lost 8 bases and 7 bases, in that order; junction bases with no gene match: 4. CDR3 sequence: CASSDRGRQPQHF. In DNA, the CDR3 is TGTGCCAGCTCGGACAGGGGGCGGCAGCCCCAGCATTTT.

This chain uses TRBV11-2 with TRBJ2-4; maybe TRBD1 (6 bases). V was shortened by 2 bases and J by 2 bases, with 16 bases between the two germline ends. This CDR3 is 17 amino acids long. CDR1 is SGHAT, CDR2 FQNNGV, per germline. Written as DNA, the CDR3 is TGTGCCAGCAGCTTAATAGCAGGGGCGAACTCCAAAAACATTCAGTACTTC. This encodes CASSLIAGANSKNIQYF.

The table lists this clonotype with a count of one. V is TRBV13 and J is TRBJ2-3, with 7 bases lining up with TRBD2. The V gene's germline CDR1 is PRHDT and CDR2 FYEKMQ (reference sequence). CDR3 size: 15 residues. Trimming cost V 10 bases and J 1 base; bases outside gene matches: 11. The CDR3 protein is CANGKKTSGTDTQYF. The CDR3 bases are TGTGCCAACGGGAAGAAAACTAGCGGCACAGATACGCAGTATTTT.

A few counts support this clonotype. The J gene is TRBJ2-7, the V gene TRBV6-1; 11 positions agree with TRBD2. This CDR3 is 15 amino acids long. Germline-derived CDR1 and CDR2 are MNHNS and SASEGT. Germline trimming cut 3 bases from V and 4 bases from J; bases unmatched to any gene: 5. The CDR3 sequence: CASSDHPSGRYEQYF. In nucleotides, the CDR3 is TGTGCCAGCAGTGATCACCCTAGCGGGAGGTACGAGCAGTACTTC.

This clonotype was observed a few times. This chain joins TRBV7-2 and TRBJ1-6; 10 bases match TRBD1. The CDR3 runs 16 residues. The V segment lost 5 bases and the J segment 5 bases; nucleotides outside the gene matches: 6. Per the germline V gene, CDR1 is SGHTA and CDR2 is FQGNSA. Written as DNA, the CDR3 is TGTGCCAGCAGCCGCTGGGGACAGGGGAATAATTCACCCCTCCACTTT. Translated, it gives CASSRWGQGNNSPLHF. Together with reference TRBV7-2 and TRBJ1-6, the CDR3 gives the full variable domain: GAGVSQSPSNKVTEKGKDVELRCDPISGHTALYWYRQSLGQGLEFLIYFQGNSAPDKSGLPSDRFSAERTGGSVSTLTIQRTQQEDSAVYLCASSRWGQGNNSPLHFGNGTRLTVT.

The V gene is TRBV28, the J gene TRBJ2-3; 7 bases are shared with TRBD2. Germline V gene sequence: CDR1 MDHEN, CDR2 SYDVKM. V was clipped by 7 bases and J by 1 base; unmatched bases: 8. The CDR3 runs 15 residues. This CDR3 reads CASTPGGEGTDTQYF. The CDR3 DNA sequence: TGTGCCAGCACCCCGGGGGGAGAGGGCACAGATACGCAGTATTTT.

There are a few counts of this clonotype. The chain recombines TRBV6-2 or TRBV6-3 with TRBJ2-1; D is ambiguous. Germline-derived CDR1 and CDR2 are MNHEY and SVGEGT. CDR3 length equals 15 residues. Trimming stripped 6 bases from V and 4 bases from J, with 16 bases between. For the CDR3, the DNA is TGTGCCAGCAGCCAAACGATCGGGCTTTACAATGAGCAGTTCTTC. Its translation is CASSQTIGLYNEQFF.

This clonotype was observed many times. The V call is TRBV20-1, the J call TRBJ1-1; D gene ambiguous. Trimming left V 0 bases short and J 5 bases short, with 16 bases between. Germline values: CDR1 DFQATT, CDR2 SNEGSKA (reference sequence). This CDR3 contains 15 residues. CDR3 amino acids: CSAREGGVRGTEAFF. CDR3 DNA sequence: TGCAGTGCTAGAGAGGGTGGGGTCCGAGGGACTGAAGCTTTCTTT.

This clonotype has only a few counts. The V call is TRBV6-5, the J call TRBJ2-7; D may be TRBD1 or TRBD2 (6 bases each). The CDR3 covers 13 residues. Germline values: CDR1 MNHEY, CDR2 SVGAGI. V was trimmed by 4 bases and J by 2 bases, leaving 9 bases between them. In DNA form, the CDR3 reads TGTGCCAGCAGTTCCGGGGGCCCCTACGAGCAGTACTTC. Translated, it gives CASSSGGPYEQYF.

This clonotype has at least ten counts. This chain joins TRBV14 and TRBJ1-1, with a possible D match to TRBD1 (6 bases). Trimming removed 1 base from V and 5 bases from J, with 17 bases in between. The germline gives CDR1 SGHDN, CDR2 FVKESK. This CDR3 comprises 16 residues. CDR3 in DNA: TGTGCCAGCAGCCAAGGGGACGATACAGGGAAAACTGAAGCTTTCTTT. Its translation: CASSQGDDTGKTEAFF.

The gene calls are TRBV28 and TRBJ2-3, with 7 bases that match TRBD2. With 6 bases clipped from V and 2 bases from J, the junction kept 17 bases outside the gene matches. This CDR3 spans 18 amino acids. The germline CDR1 and CDR2 sequences are MDHEN and SYDVKM. CDR3 sequence reads: CASSPVGGKASLTDTQYF. The CDR3 DNA reads as TGTGCCAGCAGCCCGGTGGGGGGGAAGGCCTCCCTCACAGATACGCAGTATTTT.

This chain uses TRBV20-1 with TRBJ2-5; 8 nucleotides match TRBD2. Germline CDR1 reads DFQATT; CDR2 reads SNEGSKA (reference sequence). V shed 0 bases and J 5 bases; nucleotides not matched to a gene: 5. This CDR3 is 14 amino acids long. CDR3 nucleotide sequence: TGCAGTGCTAGAGAACCGGGAGGGGCGGAGACCCAGTACTTC. Translating it yields CSAREPGGAETQYF.